This TCR beta chain was observed in a study of a mutant IDH1 vaccine in newly diagnosed glioma. The germline V and J ends were trimmed by 4 bases and 0 bases, with 9 bases remaining between them. Germline assignment: CDR1 MNHNS and CDR2 SASEGT. The CDR3 runs 15 residues. Time point described: week 23, last vaccination. Mutant IDH1 20-mer peptide, at 300 ug, made up each vaccine dose, with topical imiquimod. This clone was counted once. Its antigen is unknown. Repertoires were generated with immunoSEQ multiplex PCR, while TCRdb's copy carries only in-frame clones and drops some. The sample includes 60,000 to 85,000 clones, approximately 85% of them seen just once.

Material: PBMCs, obtained from a glioma patient whose treatment included an IDH1 peptide vaccine. The chain is built from TRBV6-1 and TRBJ2-2; D may be TRBD1 (6 bases). The sequence derives from a woman between 45 and 60 years old with glioma. CDR3 protein: CASSVQGPNTGELFF. CDR3 DNA: TGTGCCAGCAGTGTACAGGGCCCGAACACCGGGGAGCTGTTTTTT.